These 32 T cell receptor beta chains were sequenced from one sample in a study of blood T cell repertoires in COVID-19. Some clones are missing from TCRdb's copy, which holds only in-frame ones; the method was immunoSEQ multiplex PCR. The data contain approximately 290,000 clones, around 89% of them seen just once; the ten biggest clones take up approximately 0.84%. Sequencing used peripheral blood. Receptor source: a man between 25 and 39 years old with acute or convalescent COVID-19.

This rearrangement joins TRBV10-3 to TRBJ1-1; D might be TRBD1 (5 bases). The germline gives CDR1 ENHRY, CDR2 SYGVKD. CDR3 size: 13 residues. V was shortened by 6 bases and J by 2 bases, with 10 bases between the two germline ends. This CDR3 reads CAISPTENTEAFF. DNA for the CDR3: TGTGCCATCAGCCCGACAGAAAACACTGAAGCTTTCTTT.

This chain uses TRBV7-3 with TRBJ2-3, with TRBD2 matching 11 bases. V dropped 5 bases and J dropped 3; count of bases not matched to a gene: 4. The V gene's germline CDR1 is SGHTA and CDR2 FQGTGA. The CDR3 sequence is 15 residues long. CDR3 sequence reads: CASSLGLAVTDTQYF. The CDR3 nucleotides read TGTGCCAGCAGCCTGGGACTAGCGGTTACAGATACGCAGTATTTT. Complete variable domain (other parts from reference TRBV7-3 and TRBJ2-3): GAGVSQTPSNKVTEKGKYVELRCDPISGHTALYWYRQSLGQGPEFLIYFQGTGAADDSGLPNDRFFAVRPEGSVSTLKIQRTERGDSAVYLCASSLGLAVTDTQYFGPGTRLTVL.

A single count supports this clone. The chain is built from TRBV7-8 and TRBJ2-7; 9 positions agree with TRBD2. Germline V gene sequence: CDR1 SGHVS, CDR2 FQNEAQ. The junction had 14 bases not matched to a gene; V was cut back by 5 bases and J by 3 bases. The CDR3 extends over 17 amino acids. CDR3 nucleotide sequence: TGTGCCAGCAGCCCACCCTTTAGCGGGAGAGGGGGCTACGAGCAGTACTTC. This gives the protein CASSPPFSGRGGYEQYF. The complete variable domain, with remaining parts taken from reference TRBV7-8 and TRBJ2-7, reads GAGVSQSPRYKVAKRGQDVALRCDPISGHVSLFWYQQALGQGPEFLTYFQNEAQLDKSGLPSDRFFAERPEGSVSTLKIQRTQQEDSAVYLCASSPPFSGRGGYEQYFGPGTRLTVT.

V and J are TRBV3-1 (or the pseudogene TRBV3-2) and TRBJ2-2; a weak D match, TRBD2 (6 bases). The CDR3 length is 16 residues. V was trimmed by 4 bases and J by 0 bases, leaving 12 bases between them. Germline assignment: CDR1 LGHDT and CDR2 YNNKEL (reference sequence). CDR3: CASSLQAGANTGELFF. CDR3 coding DNA: TGTGCCAGCAGCCTACAAGCGGGCGCGAACACCGGGGAGCTGTTTTTT.

The DNA of the CDR3 is TGTGCCTGGAGTTCTACGGGGAATTCACCCCTCCACTTT. This translates into CAWSSTGNSPLHF. The gene calls are TRBV30 and TRBJ1-6; D gene uncertain. The CDR3 is 13 residues long. CDR1 is GTSNPN, CDR2 SVGIG, per germline (reference sequence). Trimming left V 2 bases short and J 7 bases short, with 9 bases between.

The chain employs TRBV19 and TRBJ2-7; the D gene is possibly TRBD1 (5 bases). This CDR3 is built from 13 residues. Germline CDR1 LNHDA, CDR2 SQIVND (reference sequence). Trimming stripped 6 bases from V and 3 bases from J, with 12 bases between. The CDR3 region has the DNA TGTGCCAGTAGCCCAGGAACAGGCTACGAGCAGTACTTC. Amino acid sequence: CASSPGTGYEQYF.

The chain carries TRBV24-1 and TRBJ2-1; TRBD2 matches 10 bases. The germline CDR1 and CDR2 sequences are KGHDR and SFDVKD. Unmatched junction bases numbered 5, after V lost 5 bases and J lost 5 bases. The CDR3 is made up of 15 amino acids. The DNA for the CDR3 is TGTGCCACCAGTGGTTCTAGCGGGGGCCACAATGAGCAGTTCTTC. As protein: CATSGSSGGHNEQFF.

The chain carries TRBV6-4 and TRBJ2-7, with 7 bases aligning to TRBD1. The germline gives CDR1 MRHNA, CDR2 SNTAGT. CDR3 length: 13 amino acids. The ends lost 2 bases at V and 6 bases at J; junction bases unmatched: 4. For the CDR3, the DNA is TGTGCCAGCAGTGACAACAGGGGTGGCGAGCAGTACTTC. Amino acids: CASSDNRGGEQYF.

The chain employs TRBV3-1 (or the pseudogene TRBV3-2) and TRBJ1-2; D remains ambiguous. The CDR3 is 12 residues long. The germline gives CDR1 LGHDT, CDR2 YNNKEL (reference sequence). V lost 3 bases to trimming and J lost 4 bases, with 6 bases between them. The CDR3 DNA is TGTGCCAGCAGCCAGAGTAGCTATGGCTACACCTTC. Translating it yields CASSQSSYGYTF.

This clone was detected only once. The chain employs TRBV29-1 and TRBJ2-7; D perhaps matches TRBD1 (6 bases). The CDR3 is made up of 11 amino acids. Germline CDR1 SQVTM, CDR2 ANQGSEA. V was clipped by 7 bases and J by 3 bases, with 10 bases between them. Written as DNA, the CDR3 is TGCAGCGCAGGACAGAGCTACGAGCAGTACTTC. Amino acids: CSAGQSYEQYF.

With regard to this clone: Other DNA sequences in this sample translate to the same CDR3. J is TRBJ2-3 and V is TRBV28; tentative D call: TRBD1 (6 bases). CDR1 MDHEN and CDR2 SYDVKM come from the germline V gene. Trimming shortened V by 5 bases and J by 3 bases, and 12 bases separated the two germline ends. CDR3 size: 14 residues. This CDR3 reads CASSLRQATDTQYF. CDR3 nucleotides: TGTGCCAGCAGTCTCCGACAGGCTACAGATACGCAGTATTTT. Looking up the rest from reference TRBV28 and TRBJ2-3 gives the full variable domain: DVKVTQSSRYLVKRTGEKVFLECVQDMDHENMFWYRQDPGLGLRLIYFSYDVKMKEKGDIPEGYSVSREKKERFSLILESASTNQTSMYLCASSLRQATDTQYFGPGTRLTVL.

The table lists this clone with a few counts. This chain connects TRBV27 to TRBJ1-2; TRBD1 matches at 7 bases. V shed 3 bases and J 8 bases; nucleotides not matched to a gene: 12. There are 15 residues in the CDR3. Germline V gene lookup returns CDR1 MNHEY and CDR2 SMNVEV (reference sequence). The CDR3 sequence is CASSFSGQAWGGYTF. CDR3 bases: TGTGCCAGCAGTTTTAGTGGACAGGCCTGGGGCGGCTACACCTTC.

The chain uses TRBV19 and TRBJ1-5; 7 bases agree with TRBD1. There are 15 residues in the CDR3. The ends lost 6 bases at V and 5 bases at J; junction bases unmatched: 10. CDR1 LNHDA and CDR2 SQIVND come from the germline V gene (reference sequence). CDR3 in DNA: TGTGCCAGTAGATCCCCGGGACAGAAGCATCAGCCCCAGCATTTT. It specifies CASRSPGQKHQPQHF.

This chain links TRBV15 with TRBJ2-3; 7 bases fit TRBD2. The V gene end was trimmed by 0 bases and the J gene end by 4 bases; junction bases not matched to a gene: 7. Germline assignment: CDR1 LNHNV and CDR2 YYDKDF (reference sequence). The CDR3 is 16 residues long. The CDR3 spells CATSRDPGGVSDTQYF. The CDR3 DNA is TGTGCCACCAGCAGAGATCCTGGGGGGGTTTCAGATACGCAGTATTTT. Full variable domain (missing parts from reference TRBV15 and TRBJ2-3): DAMVIQNPRYQVTQFGKPVTLSCSQTLNHNVMYWYQQKSSQAPKLLFHYYDKDFNNEADTPDNFQSRRPNTSFCFLDIRSPGLGDTAMYLCATSRDPGGVSDTQYFGPGTRLTVL.

The chain recombines TRBV5-1 with TRBJ2-7; 8 bases match TRBD2. Germline V gene lookup returns CDR1 SGHRS and CDR2 YFSETQ. Trimming cost V 2 bases and J 1 base; bases outside gene matches: 5. The CDR3 covers 15 residues. For the CDR3, the DNA is TGCGCCAGCAGCTTTAGCGGGGTGGCTTCCTACGAGCAGTACTTC. This codes for CASSFSGVASYEQYF. Full variable domain (remainder filled in from reference TRBV5-1 and TRBJ2-7): KAGVTQTPRYLIKTRGQQVTLSCSPISGHRSVSWYQQTPGQGLQFLFEYFSETQRNKGNFPGRFSGRQFSNSRSEMNVSTLELGDSALYLCASSFSGVASYEQYFGPGTRLTVT.

The V call is TRBV18, the J call TRBJ2-4; 9 bases agree with TRBD1. Germline V CDR1 and CDR2: KGHSH, LQKENI. The CDR3 consists of 16 residues. The V segment lost 4 bases and the J segment 3 bases; nucleotides outside the gene matches: 7. As DNA, the CDR3 is TGTGCCAGCTCACACGACAGGGGGTCGGTCAAAAACATTCAGTACTTC. It translates to CASSHDRGSVKNIQYF. Based on the CDR3 plus reference TRBV18 and TRBJ2-4, the full variable domain is NAGVMQNPRHLVRRRGQEARLRCSPMKGHSHVYWYRQLPEEGLKFMVYLQKENIIDESGMPKERFSAEFPKEGPSILRIQQVVRGDSAAYFCASSHDRGSVKNIQYFGAGTRLSVL.

The chain employs TRBV5-1 and TRBJ1-1; a weak D match, TRBD1 (5 bases). The CDR3 consists of 14 residues. Looked up from germline, CDR1 is SGHRS and CDR2 is YFSETQ. V lost 4 bases and J 1 base, leaving 11 bases between the germline ends. CDR3 nucleotides: TGCGCCAGCAGCCCGATCGGGGGGAACACTGAAGCTTTCTTT. Translating gives CASSPIGGNTEAFF.

V usage is TRBV6-5 and J usage is TRBJ2-1; tentative D call: TRBD2 (6 bases). This CDR3 contains 14 residues. Trimming took off 5 bases at V and 9 bases at J, with 17 bases between the two ends. Germline V gene data show CDR1 as MNHEY and CDR2 as SVGAGI. CDR3: CASSPAGSVGEQFF. CDR3 nucleotide sequence: TGTGCCAGCAGTCCCGCGGGGTCGGTGGGTGAGCAGTTCTTC.

This clone was counted once. This rearrangement joins TRBV27 to TRBJ2-1, with TRBD2 as a possible D gene (6 bases). CDR3 length: 15 amino acids. Deletions cut 3 bases from V and 0 bases from J, with 9 bases between. Per germline, CDR1 MNHEY and CDR2 SMNVEV (reference sequence). The CDR3 sequence: CASSLAGPSYNEQFF. The CDR3 DNA is TGTGCCAGCAGTTTGGCGGGACCCTCCTACAATGAGCAGTTCTTC.

The chain's CDR3 is CASSPRGAGANVLTF. In DNA form, the CDR3 reads TGTGCCAGCAGCCCCAGGGGAGCTGGGGCCAACGTCCTGACTTTC. The chain couples TRBV7-9 to TRBJ2-6, with D possibly matching TRBD1 (6 bases). V dropped 5 bases and J dropped 2 bases, with 10 bases sitting between them. The CDR3 spans 15 residues. The germline CDR1 and CDR2 sequences are SEHNR and FQNEAQ (reference sequence).

This sequence joins TRBV18 and TRBJ2-7; tentatively, D is TRBD2 (6 bases). V lost 4 bases and J 1 base, leaving 8 bases between the germline ends. This CDR3 region has 13 residues. Germline loops: CDR1 KGHSH, CDR2 LQKENI. CDR3 sequence: CASSRGLSYEQYF. The DNA of the CDR3 is TGTGCCAGCTCACGAGGACTATCCTACGAGCAGTACTTC.

Worth noting for this clone: At one end, the junction sequence differs from germline, possibly due to a read error. This sequence joins TRBV2 and TRBJ1-1, with D tentatively TRBD1 (5 bases). This CDR3 is 11 amino acids long. Germline V lookup: CDR1 SNHLY, CDR2 FYNNEI. CDR3 bases: TGTGCCAGCAGTGAAACAGGCAGCCTAATCTTT. Its translation: CASSETGSLIF.

The V and J genes are TRBV7-2 and TRBJ1-2, with 8 bases aligning to TRBD1. V trimming: 6 bases; J trimming: 4 bases; junction bases outside the gene matches: 4. In germline, CDR1 is SGHTA, CDR2 FQGNSA. The CDR3 consists of 13 residues. The DNA for the CDR3 is TGTGCCAGCAGTGACAGGGGAGGCTATGGCTACACCTTC. Its translation: CASSDRGGYGYTF.

The V gene is TRBV28, the J gene TRBJ1-3; a weak D match, TRBD1 (5 bases). Germline lookup yields CDR1 MDHEN and CDR2 SYDVKM. V lost 1 base and J lost 4, with 17 bases in between. There are 17 residues in the CDR3. The CDR3 spells CASSLYGGAPFGNTIYF. For the CDR3, the DNA is TGTGCCAGCAGTTTATACGGGGGAGCCCCGTTCGGAAACACCATATATTTT.

This clone has a single count. The V call is TRBV24-1, the J call TRBJ2-7, with 7 bases fitting TRBD2. CDR1 and CDR2 from the germline V gene are KGHDR and SFDVKD. The CDR3 covers 16 residues. Trimming cost V 4 bases and J 5 bases; bases outside gene matches: 13. The CDR3 protein is CATSDPSGIGTHEQYF. The CDR3 DNA reads as TGTGCCACCAGTGACCCGAGCGGGATCGGTACGCACGAGCAGTACTTC.

With respect to this clone: A junction end diverges from the germline sequence, so it may reflect a read error. This chain uses TRBV18 with TRBJ2-1; D might be TRBD1 (7 bases). This CDR3 region has 11 residues. Per the germline V gene, CDR1 is KGHSH and CDR2 is LQKENI. The CDR3 reads CASSPGGQKIF. The CDR3 DNA sequence: TGTGCCAGCTCACCCGGGGGACAGAAAATCTTC.

The J gene is TRBJ1-6, the V gene TRBV2; 8 bases line up with TRBD1. V dropped 4 bases and J dropped 9; count of bases not matched to a gene: 5. The CDR3 length is 14 residues. Germline CDR1 SNHLY, CDR2 FYNNEI. Here the CDR3 reads CASSAQGQVSPLHF. DNA for the CDR3: TGTGCCAGCAGTGCGCAGGGACAGGTTTCACCCCTCCACTTT.

The V gene is TRBV10-3, the J gene TRBJ1-1; no firm D call. Deletions cut 6 bases from V and 6 bases from J, with 14 bases between. The CDR3 totals 13 residues. CDR1 ENHRY and CDR2 SYGVKD come from the germline V gene. This CDR3 reads CAISLEGSAEAFF. The CDR3 DNA reads as TGTGCCATCAGCCTCGAGGGCTCGGCTGAAGCTTTCTTT.

This clone was seen just once. The chain joins TRBV28 to TRBJ1-3; 7 nucleotides agree with TRBD1. After removal of 4 bases from V and 2 bases from J, the junction contained 2 bases not matched to a gene. This CDR3 spans 14 amino acids. CDR1 and CDR2 from the germline V gene are MDHEN and SYDVKM. This CDR3 reads CASSSQGAGNTIYF. The CDR3 region has the DNA TGTGCCAGCAGTTCGCAGGGGGCTGGAAACACCATATATTTT.

V usage is TRBV7-9 and J usage is TRBJ1-3; 7 bases agree with TRBD1. Germline V gene sequence: CDR1 SEHNR, CDR2 FQNEAQ (reference sequence). The CDR3 runs 17 residues. J lost 4 bases, V lost 1 base, and 10 bases had no gene match. The DNA for the CDR3 is TGTGCCAGCAGCTTAGATCACAGGGGACCCCTCGGAAACACCATATATTTT. Amino acid sequence: CASSLDHRGPLGNTIYF.

The table lists this clone with a count of one. V and J are TRBV5-1 and TRBJ1-2, with 8 bases aligning to TRBD1. The CDR3 spans 13 residues. Per the germline V gene, CDR1 is SGHRS and CDR2 is YFSETQ. V lost 4 bases and J lost 4; bases outside the gene matches: 3. CDR3 sequence (DNA): TGCGCCAGCAGCCTCGGGACAGGCTATGGCTACACCTTC. Amino acid sequence: CASSLGTGYGYTF.

V is TRBV29-1 and J is TRBJ2-5; tentative D call: TRBD2 (6 bases). The germline V gene encodes CDR1 SQVTM and CDR2 ANQGSEA. This CDR3 contains 10 residues. This chain's CDR3 is CVGSQETQYF. The CDR3 bases are TGCGTCGGGAGCCAAGAGACCCAGTACTTC. Variable domain in full (rest from reference TRBV29-1 and TRBJ2-5): SAVISQKPSRDICQRGTSLTIQCQVDSQVTMMFWYRQQPGQSLTLIATANQGSEATYESGFVIDKFPISRPNLTFSTLTVSNMSPEDSSIYLCVGSQETQYFGPGTRLLVL.